In its sample, the clone carrying this T cell receptor (beta chain) was seen once. The antigen is not known. The junction and the germline gene differ at one end; a read error may be behind it. The sample belongs to a study of post-analysis software for immune sequencing data. Study findings and constraints: The authors found that F measure strongly co-clustered same-batch samples. About five TRBV segments, including TRBV5-6, TRBV5-1 and TRBV20-1, were more frequent in patients than controls.

In germline, CDR1 is LGHNT, CDR2 FRNRAP. This CDR3 has 12 amino acids. Unique molecular identifiers tagged the TCR beta cDNA libraries. Starting from roughly 1.1 to 9.2 million T cells, the study yielded approximately 460,000 cDNA molecules. TCRdb re-called the PCR reads with MiXCR, one entry per CDR3 protein. This table has fewer than 600,000 distinct CDR3 sequences, under 55% appearing once. The receptor was derived from a girl aged 10-17 years with multiple sclerosis. The sequencing sample was made of blood. The chain links TRBV12-5 to TRBJ2-7, with D unclear. The DNA matches TRBJ2-5 better at its end, which makes the J call doubtful. CDR3 sequence: CASGQSQGTQYF. For the CDR3, the DNA is TGTGCTAGTGGTCAGAGTCAAGGGACCCAGTACTTC.